This TCR beta chain was captured by sequencing in a study of cytomegalovirus exposure and HLA in healthy donors. Regarding this clone: Its matching antigen is unknown.

Amplification used 60 Vbeta primers and 13 Jbeta primers. Clones were sequenced by immunoSEQ multiplex PCR, and TCRdb holds only the in-frame ones, with some missing. The sample yields 100,000 or so clones, 76% seen once. Overall study findings and caveats: In most subjects, TCR beta sequences reportedly gave accurate predictions of HLA-A and HLA-B alleles. Earlier results showed most TCR beta V segments being productive about 87% or about 30% of the time. The authors enumerated 150 to 200 TCR beta chains as linked to cytomegalovirus.

V was pared by 4 bases and J by 2 bases, with 4 bases of the junction left unmatched. The CDR3 has 14 amino acids. Germline CDR1 MNHEY, CDR2 SVGAGI. Input material: PBMCs. The chain links TRBV6-5 to TRBJ1-2; 7 nucleotides line up with TRBD1. The sequence derives from a man aged 25 to 40 in good health and CMV-seropositive. The CDR3 DNA reads TGTGCCAGCAGTTTTGGACAGGCAAACTATGGCTACACCTTC. It is translated as CASSFGQANYGYTF.